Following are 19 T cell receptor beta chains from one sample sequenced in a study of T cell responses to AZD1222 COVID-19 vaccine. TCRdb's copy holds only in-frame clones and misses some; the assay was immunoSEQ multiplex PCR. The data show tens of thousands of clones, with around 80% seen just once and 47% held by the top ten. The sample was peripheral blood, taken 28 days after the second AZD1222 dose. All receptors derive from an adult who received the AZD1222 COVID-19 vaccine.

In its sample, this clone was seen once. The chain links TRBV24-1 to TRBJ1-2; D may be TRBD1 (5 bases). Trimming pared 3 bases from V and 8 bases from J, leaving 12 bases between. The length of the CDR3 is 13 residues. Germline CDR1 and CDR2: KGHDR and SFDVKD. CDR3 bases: TGTGCCACCAGTGATGTCAGGGAACGGGGCTACACCTTC. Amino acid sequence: CATSDVRERGYTF.

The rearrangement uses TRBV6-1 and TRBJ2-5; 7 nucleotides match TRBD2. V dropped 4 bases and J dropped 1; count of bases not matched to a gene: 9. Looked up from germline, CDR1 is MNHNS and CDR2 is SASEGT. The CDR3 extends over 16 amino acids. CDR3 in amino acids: CASSGEWGGTQETQYF. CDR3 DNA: TGTGCCAGCAGTGGGGAGTGGGGGGGGACCCAAGAGACCCAGTACTTC.

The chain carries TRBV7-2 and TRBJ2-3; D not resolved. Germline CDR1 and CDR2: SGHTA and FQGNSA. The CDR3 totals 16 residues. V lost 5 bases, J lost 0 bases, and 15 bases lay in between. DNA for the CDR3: TGTGCCAGCAGCGTCCAATTTGGCGGAAGCACAGATACGCAGTATTTT. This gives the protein CASSVQFGGSTDTQYF. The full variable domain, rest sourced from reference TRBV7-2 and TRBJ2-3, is GAGVSQSPSNKVTEKGKDVELRCDPISGHTALYWYRQSLGQGLEFLIYFQGNSAPDKSGLPSDRFSAERTGGSVSTLTIQRTQQEDSAVYLCASSVQFGGSTDTQYFGPGTRLTVL.

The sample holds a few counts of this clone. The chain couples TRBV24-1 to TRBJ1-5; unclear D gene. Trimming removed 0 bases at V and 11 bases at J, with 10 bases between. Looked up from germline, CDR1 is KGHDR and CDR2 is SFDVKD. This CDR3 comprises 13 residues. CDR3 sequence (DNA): TGTGCCACCAGTGATTTGAAGGGAAACGCCCAGCATTTT. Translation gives CATSDLKGNAQHF.

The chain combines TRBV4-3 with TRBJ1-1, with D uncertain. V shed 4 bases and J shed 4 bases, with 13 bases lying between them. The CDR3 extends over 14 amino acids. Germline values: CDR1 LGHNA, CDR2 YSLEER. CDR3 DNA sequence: TGCGCCAGCAGCCGCCCCCTGGGCGCCACTGAAGCTTTCTTT. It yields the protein CASSRPLGATEAFF.

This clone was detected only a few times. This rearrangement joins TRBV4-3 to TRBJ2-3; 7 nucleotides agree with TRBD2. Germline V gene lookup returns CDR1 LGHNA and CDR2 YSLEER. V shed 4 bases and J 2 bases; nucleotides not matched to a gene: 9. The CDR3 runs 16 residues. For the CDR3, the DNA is TGCGCCAGCAGCCGGGTGAGCGGGGCAGTCACAGATACGCAGTATTTT. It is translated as CASSRVSGAVTDTQYF.

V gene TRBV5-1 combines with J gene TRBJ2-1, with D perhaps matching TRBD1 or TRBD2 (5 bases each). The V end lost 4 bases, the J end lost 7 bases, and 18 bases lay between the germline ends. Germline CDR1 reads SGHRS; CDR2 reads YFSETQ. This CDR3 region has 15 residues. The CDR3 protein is CASSTGGSERNEQFF. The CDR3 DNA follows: TGCGCCAGCAGCACAGGAGGTAGCGAGAGGAATGAGCAGTTCTTC.

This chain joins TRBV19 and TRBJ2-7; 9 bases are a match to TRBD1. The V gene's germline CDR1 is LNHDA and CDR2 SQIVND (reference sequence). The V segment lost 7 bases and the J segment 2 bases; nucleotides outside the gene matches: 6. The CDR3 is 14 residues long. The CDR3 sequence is CASTGTGLAYEQYF. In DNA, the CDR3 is TGTGCCAGTACCGGGACAGGGCTAGCCTACGAGCAGTACTTC.

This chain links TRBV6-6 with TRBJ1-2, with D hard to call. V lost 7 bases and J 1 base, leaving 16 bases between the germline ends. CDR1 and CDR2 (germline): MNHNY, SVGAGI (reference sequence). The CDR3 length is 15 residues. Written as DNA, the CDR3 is TGTGCCAGCACTCAAACAACGGTGGTTAACTATGGCTACACCTTC. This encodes CASTQTTVVNYGYTF.

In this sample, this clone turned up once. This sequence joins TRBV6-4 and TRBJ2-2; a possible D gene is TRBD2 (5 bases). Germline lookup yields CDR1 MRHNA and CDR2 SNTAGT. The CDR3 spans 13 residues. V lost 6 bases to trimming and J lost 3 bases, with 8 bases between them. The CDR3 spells CASSRGDTGELFF. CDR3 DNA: TGTGCCAGCAGCCGGGGAGACACCGGGGAGCTGTTTTTT.

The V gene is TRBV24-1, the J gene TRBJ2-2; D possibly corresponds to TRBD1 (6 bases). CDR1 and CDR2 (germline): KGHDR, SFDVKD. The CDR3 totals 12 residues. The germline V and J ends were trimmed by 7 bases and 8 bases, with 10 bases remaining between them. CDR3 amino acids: CATRTGQGELFF. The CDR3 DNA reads TGTGCCACCAGGACAGGACAGGGGGAGCTGTTTTTT.

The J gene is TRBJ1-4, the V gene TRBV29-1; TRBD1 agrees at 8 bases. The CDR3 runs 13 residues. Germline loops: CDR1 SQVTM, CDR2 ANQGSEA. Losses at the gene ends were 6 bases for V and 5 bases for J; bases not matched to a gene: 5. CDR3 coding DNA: TGCAGCGTAGAACAGGGGGGCAATGAAAAACTGTTTTTT. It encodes CSVEQGGNEKLFF.

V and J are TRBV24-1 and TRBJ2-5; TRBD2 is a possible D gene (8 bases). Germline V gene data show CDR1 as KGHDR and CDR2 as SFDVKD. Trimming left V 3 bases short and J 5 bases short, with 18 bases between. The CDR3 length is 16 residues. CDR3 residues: CATSDPSGGGKETQYF. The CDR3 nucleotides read TGTGCCACCAGTGATCCCTCGGGAGGGGGCAAGGAGACCCAGTACTTC.

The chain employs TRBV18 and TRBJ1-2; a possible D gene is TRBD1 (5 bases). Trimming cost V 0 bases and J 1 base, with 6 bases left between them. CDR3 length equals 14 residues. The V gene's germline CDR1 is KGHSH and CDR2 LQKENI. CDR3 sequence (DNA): TGTGCCAGCTCACCACCGACAGTTAACTATGGCTACACCTTC. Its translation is CASSPPTVNYGYTF.

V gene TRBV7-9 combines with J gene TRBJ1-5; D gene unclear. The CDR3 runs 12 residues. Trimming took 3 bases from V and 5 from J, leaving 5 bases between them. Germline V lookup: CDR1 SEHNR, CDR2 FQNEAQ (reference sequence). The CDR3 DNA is TGTGCCAGCAGCTTTACAGATCAGCCCCAGCATTTT. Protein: CASSFTDQPQHF. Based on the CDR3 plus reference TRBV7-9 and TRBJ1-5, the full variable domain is DTGVSQNPRHKITKRGQNVTFRCDPISEHNRLYWYRQTLGQGPEFLTYFQNEAQLEKSRLLSDRFSAERPKGSFSTLEIQRTEQGDSAMYLCASSFTDQPQHFGDGTRLSIL.

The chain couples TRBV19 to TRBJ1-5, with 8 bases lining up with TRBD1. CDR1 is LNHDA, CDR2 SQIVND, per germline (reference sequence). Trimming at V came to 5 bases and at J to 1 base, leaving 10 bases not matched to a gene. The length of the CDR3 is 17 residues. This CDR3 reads CASSRDRWTKSNQPQHF. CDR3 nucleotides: TGTGCCAGTAGTCGGGACAGGTGGACCAAAAGCAATCAGCCCCAGCATTTT.

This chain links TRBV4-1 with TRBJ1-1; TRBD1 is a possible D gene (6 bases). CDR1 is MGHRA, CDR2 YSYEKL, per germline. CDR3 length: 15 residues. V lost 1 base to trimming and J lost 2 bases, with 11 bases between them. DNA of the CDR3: TGCGCCAGCAGCCAAGGGGACACGGCAAACACTGAAGCTTTCTTT. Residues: CASSQGDTANTEAFF.

The CDR3 nucleotides are TGTGCCAGCAGCGACCCCCGATCGGGTGGAGATACGCAGTATTTT. It yields the protein CASSDPRSGGDTQYF. The V gene is TRBV11-2, the J gene TRBJ2-3, with D hard to call. Trimming stripped 5 bases from V and 5 bases from J, with 17 bases between. In germline, CDR1 is SGHAT, CDR2 FQNNGV. The CDR3 covers 15 residues. Based on the CDR3 plus reference TRBV11-2 and TRBJ2-3, the full variable domain is EAGVAQSPRYKIIEKRQSVAFWCNPISGHATLYWYQQILGQGPKLLIQFQNNGVVDDSQLPKDRFSAERLKGVDSTLKIQPAKLEDSAVYLCASSDPRSGGDTQYFGPGTRLTVL.

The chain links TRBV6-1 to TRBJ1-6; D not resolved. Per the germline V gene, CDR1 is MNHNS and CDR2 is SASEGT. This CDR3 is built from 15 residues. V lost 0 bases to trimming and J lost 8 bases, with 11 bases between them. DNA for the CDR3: TGTGCCAGCAGTGAAGCGGTAATCACAGATTCACCCCTCCACTTT. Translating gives CASSEAVITDSPLHF.